The rows below give T cell receptor beta chains drawn from one sample of a study of blood T cell repertoires in COVID-19. Clones were read by immunoSEQ multiplex PCR, and TCRdb kept only the in-frame ones, dropping some. Among fewer than 200,000 clones, approximately 82% were seen once, and the ten largest hold about a fifth. Material: peripheral blood. The source is a woman older than 75 with acute or convalescent COVID-19. Both conserved end residues are trimmed from each CDR3.

CDR3aa | j_gene | v_gene | len
ASSMGQGTANQPQH | TRBJ1-5 | TRBV2 | 14
ASSIQGANYGYT | TRBJ1-2 | TRBV19 | 12
ASSDSIGDEQF | TRBJ2-1 | TRBV6-4 | 11
ASSLGGFGNQPQH | TRBJ1-5 | TRBV5-5 | 13
ASGYRDEQF | TRBJ2-1 | TRBV27 | 9
ASSRDRQETQY | TRBJ2-5 | TRBV5-4 | 11
ASSLGSRGYGGYT | TRBJ1-2 | TRBV5-6 | 13
ASSEVASLEQY | TRBJ2-7 | TRBV6-1 | 11
ASSYSDRVGGNTIY | TRBJ1-3 | TRBV6-6 | 14
ASSPQLPNSPLH | TRBJ1-6 | TRBV28 | 12
ATSRQLQGGIQY | TRBJ2-4 | TRBV15 | 12
ASSNRVASSGNTIY | TRBJ1-3 | TRBV6-6 | 14
ASSFRGPETQY | TRBJ2-5 | TRBV7-7 | 11
ASSSRGLRQY | TRBJ2-4 | TRBV5-5 | 10
ASSPLRDTQDAAQY | TRBJ2-5 | TRBV18 | 14
ASSPGGSYNSPLH | TRBJ1-6 | TRBV7-2 | 13
ASSRTGGGMHEQF | TRBJ2-1 | TRBV5-4 | 13
ASSQDPRDTQY | TRBJ2-3 | TRBV7-2 | 11
ASSSLADPYNEQF | TRBJ2-1 | TRBV7-2 | 13
ASSPSLTVNTEAF | TRBJ1-1 | TRBV18 | 13
ASSQGQEISTDTQY | TRBJ2-3 | TRBV3-1/TRBV3-2 | 14
ASGMGQPAWRAQY | TRBJ2-5 | TRBV27 | 13
ASSLTGRNTEAF | TRBJ1-1 | TRBV7-2 | 12
ASSLGQGLNTEAF | TRBJ1-1 | TRBV4-1 | 13
ASMRAGGNYGYT | TRBJ1-2 | TRBV19 | 12
ASSLSVVAGSYNEQF | TRBJ2-1 | TRBV11-3 | 15
ASSQVAGVGNEQF | TRBJ2-1 | TRBV4-3 | 13
SASEGQGGYGYT | TRBJ1-2 | TRBV20-1 | 12
ASSIQGAGANVLT | TRBJ2-6 | TRBV7-2 | 13
ASSSWTSGRAGYNEQF | TRBJ2-1 | TRBV5-1 | 16
ASSHSPGLNTEAF | TRBJ1-1 | TRBV5-5 | 13
ASSLNPGQGRTGELF | TRBJ2-2 | TRBV7-2 | 15
AWRRVADLPEQF | TRBJ2-1 | TRBV30 | 12
ASSQGHNNYEQY | TRBJ2-7 | TRBV3-1/TRBV3-2 | 12
ASSPGTGRETQY | TRBJ2-5 | TRBV11-2 | 12
ASSLIPSGHFGTGELF | TRBJ2-2 | TRBV7-2 | 16
ASSSRKIQNYGYT | TRBJ1-2 | TRBV3-1/TRBV3-2 | 13
ASSLARGAVSTYEQY | TRBJ2-7 | TRBV7-9 | 15
ASKGAGNTIY | TRBJ1-3 | TRBV12-3/TRBV12-4 | 10
ASSLGGEGYEQY | TRBJ2-7 | TRBV5-1 | 12
ASSQVPNEQY | TRBJ2-7 | TRBV3-1/TRBV3-2 | 10
ASGYPGASGRNTGELF | TRBJ2-2 | TRBV2 | 16
ASSPDYRGPQH | TRBJ1-5 | TRBV18 | 11
ASSAGINYGYT | TRBJ1-2 | TRBV2 | 11
ASSLQGSEQF | TRBJ2-1 | TRBV7-9 | 10
ASSFQGLSGYT | TRBJ1-2 | TRBV28 | 11
ASSLRDMNTEAF | TRBJ1-1 | TRBV27 | 12
ASSLDTGAKNIQY | TRBJ2-4 | TRBV5-4 | 13
ASSLFSGRGEQY | TRBJ2-7 | TRBV5-6 | 12
SVEGHLYNEQF | TRBJ2-1 | TRBV29-1 | 11
ASSAQGRGPQH | TRBJ1-5 | TRBV2 | 11